The 8 T cell receptor beta chains reported below all come from one sample, sequenced in a study of shared clonotypes between healthy human individuals. Method: immunoSEQ multiplex PCR; TCRdb's copy keeps in-frame clones and lacks some. This table has a few million clones, 90% to 95% appearing once. Sample: naive CD4+ T cells from PBMCs. Subset defined: CD45RA+ positively selected. The receptors stem from a man aged 18 to 29 in good health. Some clones in this sample may be carry-over from other donors' samples.

The chain recombines TRBV7-3 with TRBJ2-7; TRBD2 aligns across 9 bases. The V and J ends lost 5 bases and 5 bases, in that order; junction bases with no gene match: 7. CDR1 is SGHTA and CDR2 is FQGTGA in the germline V gene. The CDR3 length is 14 residues. The CDR3 reads CASSRSGRSHEQYF. As DNA, the CDR3 is TGTGCCAGCAGCCGCAGCGGGAGGTCCCACGAGCAGTACTTC.

To note about this clone: This sample includes further DNA sequences coding for the same CDR3. This sequence joins TRBV7-9 and TRBJ1-1, with a weak D call TRBD1 (5 bases). Per the germline V gene, CDR1 is SEHNR and CDR2 is FQNEAQ (reference sequence). This CDR3 has 14 amino acids. Trimming took 1 base from V and 3 from J, leaving 9 bases between them. The CDR3 coding sequence is TGTGCCAGCAGCTTAGAGCAGGGTTACACTGAAGCTTTCTTT. Protein sequence: CASSLEQGYTEAFF.

J is TRBJ1-5 and V is TRBV5-6; a weak D match, TRBD1 (5 bases). V lost 1 base, J lost 4 bases, and 12 bases lay in between. Looked up from germline, CDR1 is SGHDT and CDR2 is YYEEEE. CDR3 size: 15 residues. The CDR3, as DNA: TGTGCCAGCAGCTTGTCGCCGGGGCCGAATCAGCCCCAGCATTTT. Its translation: CASSLSPGPNQPQHF. The whole variable domain, remainder taken from reference TRBV5-6 and TRBJ1-5, is DAGVTQSPTHLIKTRGQQVTLRCSPKSGHDTVSWYQQALGQGPQFIFQYYEEEERQRGNFPDRFSGHQFPNYSSELNVNALLLGDSALYLCASSLSPGPNQPQHFGDGTRLSIL.

As regards this clone: Other DNA sequences from this sample encode an identical CDR3 as well. This chain links TRBV5-4 with TRBJ2-5; TRBD2 agrees at 9 bases. Per germline, CDR1 SGHNT and CDR2 YYREEE (reference sequence). The CDR3 contains 15 residues. The junction had 5 bases not matched to a gene; V was cut back by 0 bases and J by 5 bases. The chain's CDR3 is CASSLGLAGRETQYF. CDR3 coding DNA: TGTGCCAGCAGCTTGGGTCTAGCGGGACGGGAGACCCAGTACTTC.

This clone showed up just once. The rearrangement links TRBV19 to TRBJ1-2; D remains unclear. CDR3 length equals 13 residues. Trimming removed 2 bases from V and 7 bases from J, with 11 bases in between. Per the germline V gene, CDR1 is LNHDA and CDR2 is SQIVND (reference sequence). The CDR3 reads CASSITPGSGYTF. Written as DNA, the CDR3 is TGTGCCAGTAGTATAACTCCCGGGAGTGGCTACACCTTC.

The chain uses TRBV7-9 and TRBJ2-1; 7 positions agree with TRBD2. Germline V lookup: CDR1 SEHNR, CDR2 FQNEAQ (reference sequence). The CDR3 totals 16 residues. The trim removed 4 bases at V and 8 bases at J, leaving 14 bases unmatched. The CDR3 here is CASSSPVGGPSYEQFF. In DNA form, the CDR3 reads TGTGCCAGCAGCTCTCCGGTGGGAGGGCCCTCCTATGAGCAGTTCTTC.

This sequence joins TRBV5-6 and TRBJ2-3; perhaps D is TRBD1 or TRBD2 (5 bases each). This CDR3 is 14 amino acids long. Germline CDR1 and CDR2: SGHDT and YYEEEE. Trimming cost V 4 bases and J 6 bases, with 15 bases left between them. The CDR3 sequence is CASSGGASGDTQYF. The CDR3 DNA is TGTGCCAGCAGCGGGGGAGCGTCGGGGGATACGCAGTATTTT.

This chain links TRBV18 with TRBJ1-4; D is possibly TRBD1 (5 bases). Germline V gene data show CDR1 as KGHSH and CDR2 as LQKENI. This CDR3 contains 14 residues. The V and J ends lost 3 bases and 5 bases respectively, with 10 bases between them. This chain's CDR3 is CASSPRQMNEKLFF. CDR3 nucleotide sequence: TGTGCCAGCTCACCTCGACAGATGAATGAAAAACTGTTTTTT.